Below, 8 T cell receptor beta chains from the same sample are listed, as sequenced in a study of T cells in Graves' hyperthyroidism and ophthalmopathy. The TCR beta CDR3 regions underwent amplification using RNA transcripts as the source. HTBI primers drove first-round RT-PCR of the TCR CDR3. Each CDR3 protein gets one entry after TCRdb re-called the multiplex PCR reads with MiXCR. The sample lists about 520,000 distinct CDR3 sequences, less than 25% occurring once. Sequenced sample: blood. The receptors were sampled from a woman aged 30 to 39 with Graves' ophthalmopathy.

Many counts were recorded for this clonotype. V gene TRBV12-3 or TRBV12-4 combines with J gene TRBJ2-5, with 11 bases fitting TRBD2. CDR3 size: 15 residues. The trim removed 1 base at V and 14 bases at J, leaving 12 bases unmatched. CDR3 amino acids: CASSLGLAGGRRPYF. The CDR3 region has the DNA TGTGCCAGCAGTTTAGGGCTAGCGGGGGGCAGGAGACCATACTTC.

Ten or more counts support this clonotype. V usage is TRBV6-5 and J usage is TRBJ2-7, with 7 bases fitting TRBD2. After removal of 8 bases from V and 2 bases from J, the junction contained 6 bases not matched to a gene. Germline V gives CDR1 MNHEY, CDR2 SVGAGI. This CDR3 spans 13 amino acids. CDR3: CASQAGKAYEQYF. CDR3 nucleotides: TGTGCCAGCCAAGCGGGGAAGGCCTACGAGCAGTACTTC.

In this sample, this clonotype turned up many times. CDR3 in amino acids: CASSTRARTEAFF. DNA for the CDR3: TGTGCCAGCAGTACCAGGGCAAGGACTGAAGCTTTCTTT. V gene TRBV6-5 combines with J gene TRBJ1-1; maybe TRBD1 (5 bases). CDR3 length equals 13 residues. The ends were cut back, 5 bases at V and 5 bases at J, with 12 bases in the middle. CDR1 is MNHEY, CDR2 SVGAGI, per germline.

The chain joins TRBV28 to TRBJ2-7, with D possibly being TRBD2 (6 bases). Trimming left V 5 bases short and J 0 bases short, with 14 bases between. This CDR3 comprises 15 residues. Germline V gives CDR1 MDHEN, CDR2 SYDVKM. For the CDR3, the DNA is TGTGCCAGCAGTACCGGGACTCTTAGCTCCTACGAGCAGTACTTC. It is translated as CASSTGTLSSYEQYF.

The rearrangement joins TRBV29-1 to TRBJ2-5, with D possibly TRBD2 on 5 matching bases. Germline V CDR1 and CDR2: SQVTM, ANQGSEA. CDR3 size: 17 residues. The V gene lost 2 bases and the J gene lost 2 bases, with 21 bases spanning the gap. The CDR3 DNA reads TGCAGCGTTGAATTTTATAGGCGGGCAGAAAGACAAGAGACCCAGTACTTC. Translated: CSVEFYRRAERQETQYF.

There are a few counts of this clonotype. V is TRBV2 and J is TRBJ1-3; D possibly corresponds to TRBD1 (5 bases). The CDR3 covers 15 residues. V lost 9 bases, J lost 5 bases, and 20 bases lay in between. The germline CDR1 and CDR2 sequences are SNHLY and FYNNEI. The CDR3: CASKAEVTVRNTIYF. The CDR3 DNA follows: TGTGCCAGTAAAGCGGAGGTGACAGTCAGAAACACCATATATTTT.

V gene TRBV12-3 or TRBV12-4 combines with J gene TRBJ2-7, with 9 bases matching TRBD2. Trimming at V came to 3 bases and at J to 2 bases, leaving 5 bases not matched to a gene. The CDR3 is made up of 15 amino acids. DNA for the CDR3: TGTGCCAGCAGTTTGTTGGCTAGCGGGGCCTACGAGCAGTACTTC. Amino acids: CASSLLASGAYEQYF.

In its sample, this clonotype was seen many times. V gene TRBV6-2 or TRBV6-3 combines with J gene TRBJ1-5, with TRBD1 as a possible D gene (5 bases). CDR3 length: 18 amino acids. V was cut by 5 bases and J by 6 bases, with 26 bases left in between. The V gene's germline CDR1 is MNHEY and CDR2 SVGEGT. The CDR3 loop reads CASSRTPSQAGASQPQHF. CDR3 DNA sequence: TGTGCCAGCAGTAGGACACCCTCCCAAGCAGGTGCGAGTCAGCCCCAGCATTTT.